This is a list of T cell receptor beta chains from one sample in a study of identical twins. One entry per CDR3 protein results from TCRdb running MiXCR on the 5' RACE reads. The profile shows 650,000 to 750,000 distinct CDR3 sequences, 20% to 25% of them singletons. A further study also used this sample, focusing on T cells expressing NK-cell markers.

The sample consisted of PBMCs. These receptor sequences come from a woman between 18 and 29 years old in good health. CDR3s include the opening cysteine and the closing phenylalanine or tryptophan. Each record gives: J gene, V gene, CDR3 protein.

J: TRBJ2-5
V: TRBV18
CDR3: CASSPLAGTGYSYQETQYF

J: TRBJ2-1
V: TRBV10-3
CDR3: CAISALAGSERSEQFF

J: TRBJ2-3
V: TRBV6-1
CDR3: CASSGWAGGSDTQYF

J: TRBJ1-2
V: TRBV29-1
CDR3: CSVVAGAGGYTF

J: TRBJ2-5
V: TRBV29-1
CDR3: CSVGLAGERETQYF

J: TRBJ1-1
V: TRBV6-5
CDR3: CASSSGQAEAFF

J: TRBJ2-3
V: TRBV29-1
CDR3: CSAGPPRSTDTQYF

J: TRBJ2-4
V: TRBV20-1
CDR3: CSATSPRVENIQYF

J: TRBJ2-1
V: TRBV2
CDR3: CASSPLAGVENEQFF

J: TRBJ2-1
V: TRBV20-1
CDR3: CSGAGVSYNEQFF

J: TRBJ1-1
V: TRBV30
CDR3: CAWGAHTEAFF

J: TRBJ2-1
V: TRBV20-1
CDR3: CSARGASGANPYNEQFF

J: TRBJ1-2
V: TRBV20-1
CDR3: CSAGLQGIGGYTF

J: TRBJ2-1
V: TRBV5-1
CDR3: CASSTGGLGYDNEQFF

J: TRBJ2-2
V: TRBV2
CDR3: CASTAVREIGELFF

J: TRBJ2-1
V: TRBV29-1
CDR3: CSGGAQTYNEQFF

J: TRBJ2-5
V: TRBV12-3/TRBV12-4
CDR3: CASSHGMQETQYF

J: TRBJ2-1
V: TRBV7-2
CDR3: CASTTIGSSYNEQFF

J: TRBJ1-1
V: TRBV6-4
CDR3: CASSRRVDTEAFF

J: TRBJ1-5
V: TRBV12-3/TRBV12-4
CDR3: CASSLGGSRVQPQHF

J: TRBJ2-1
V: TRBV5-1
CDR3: CASGKLGLAGDSEQFF

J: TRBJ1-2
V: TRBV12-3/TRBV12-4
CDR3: CASSLYGQLYGYTF

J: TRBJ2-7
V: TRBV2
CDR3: CASSGVRSGEQYF

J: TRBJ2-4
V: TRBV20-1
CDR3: CSARRTYSGDANIQYF

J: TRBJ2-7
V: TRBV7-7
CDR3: CASSTRGAGIYEQYF

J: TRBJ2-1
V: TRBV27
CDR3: CASSSVVGPLGGEQFF

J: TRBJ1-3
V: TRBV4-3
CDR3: CASSQRPGNTIYF

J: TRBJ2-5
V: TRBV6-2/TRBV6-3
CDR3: CASSYERVNPQETQYF

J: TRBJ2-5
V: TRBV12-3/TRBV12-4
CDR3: CASRRGTQAQYF

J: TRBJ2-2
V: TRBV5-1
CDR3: CASSLFYTNTGELFF

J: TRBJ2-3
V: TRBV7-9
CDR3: CAGEGSTDTQYF

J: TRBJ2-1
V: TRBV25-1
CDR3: CASSEGQAYNEQFF

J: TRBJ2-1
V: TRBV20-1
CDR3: CSARSTESSYNEQFF

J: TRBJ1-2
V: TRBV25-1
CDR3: CASNRAGGYGYTF

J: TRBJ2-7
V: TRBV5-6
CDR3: CASSLPGVAYEQYF

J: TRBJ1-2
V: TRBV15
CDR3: CATSTSMSGVPGGYTF

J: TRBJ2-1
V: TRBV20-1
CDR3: CSARDRPDNEQFF

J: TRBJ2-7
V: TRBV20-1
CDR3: CSARDQGQGALDEQYF

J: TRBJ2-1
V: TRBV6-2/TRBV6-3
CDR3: CASTLRGTGDHNEQFF

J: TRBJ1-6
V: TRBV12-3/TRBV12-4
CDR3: CASSPYFGTGGSPLHF

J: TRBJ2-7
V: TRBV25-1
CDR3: CASRSLVVQYF

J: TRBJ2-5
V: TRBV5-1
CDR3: CASSLSGSVGTQYF

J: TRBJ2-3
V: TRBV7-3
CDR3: CASSLFSGGATDTQYF

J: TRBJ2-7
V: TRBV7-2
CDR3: CASSLTDAPREQYF

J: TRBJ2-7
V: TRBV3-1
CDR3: CASRSGGRGSYEQYF

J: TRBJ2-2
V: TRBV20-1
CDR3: CSARVSGAGELFF